This passage covers 14 T cell receptor beta chains from one sample sequenced in a study of control samples from healthy donors and cancer patients (dated by TCRdb to 2020 to 2022). Receptor libraries were prepared by the immunoSEQ multiplex PCR assay. The clones in this table, taken by TCRdb from immuneACCESS, are in-frame only. Not every clone is retained; where verified, under half of the shortfall comes from an unresolved V gene, and the cause of the rest is unknown. The sample table lists 110,000 or so clones, less than 95% of them with a count of one. The ten most abundant clones make up 4.4% of the sample. The sample was blood. Receptor source: a human donor in good health. The donor label of this sample is uncertain.

This sequence joins TRBV27 and TRBJ1-4; no definite D call. The CDR3 spans 17 residues. With 3 bases removed from V and 3 bases from J, the gap between germline ends came to 17 bases. Germline CDR1 and CDR2: MNHEY and SMNVEV (reference sequence). The CDR3 DNA reads as TGTGCCAGCAGTTTCGCAGGCGGTGTGGTCGCTAATGAAAAACTGTTTTTT. This codes for CASSFAGGVVANEKLFF.

This clone was observed once. The chain employs TRBV24-1 and TRBJ2-4; D ambiguous. Germline assignment: CDR1 KGHDR and CDR2 SFDVKD. The CDR3 totals 15 residues. Trimming stripped 5 bases from V and 0 bases from J, with 10 bases between. As DNA, the CDR3 is TGTGCCACCAGTGCGGGTCCGATAGCCAAAAACATTCAGTACTTC. Amino acid sequence: CATSAGPIAKNIQYF.

The chain carries TRBV2 and TRBJ2-6; D is uncertain. CDR1 and CDR2 (germline): SNHLY, FYNNEI. CDR3 size: 14 residues. The germline V and J ends were trimmed by 6 bases and 0 bases, with 6 bases remaining between them. CDR3 sequence: CASRTDSGANVLTF. In DNA, the CDR3 is TGTGCCAGCAGGACCGACTCTGGGGCCAACGTCCTGACTTTC.

CDR3 DNA: TGTGCCAGCAGCTTAGTCATCGGGGGGACTGGAAACACCATATATTTT. It encodes CASSLVIGGTGNTIYF. The chain combines TRBV11-2 with TRBJ1-3, with D perhaps TRBD1 (5 bases). Trimming removed 1 base from V and 2 bases from J, with 12 bases in between. The germline V gene encodes CDR1 SGHAT and CDR2 FQNNGV. This CDR3 comprises 16 residues. Looking up the rest from reference TRBV11-2 and TRBJ1-3 gives the full variable domain: EAGVAQSPRYKIIEKRQSVAFWCNPISGHATLYWYQQILGQGPKLLIQFQNNGVVDDSQLPKDRFSAERLKGVDSTLKIQPAKLEDSAVYLCASSLVIGGTGNTIYFGEGSWLTVV.

The rearrangement uses TRBV12-3 or TRBV12-4 and TRBJ2-7; no reliable D call. The V gene lost 8 bases and the J gene lost 2 bases, with 10 bases spanning the gap. CDR3 length equals 12 residues. Written as DNA, the CDR3 is TGTGCCAGCGGCCGGGCGCCCTACGAGCAGTACTTC. Translating gives CASGRAPYEQYF.

The V and J genes are TRBV5-6 and TRBJ2-7; D not certain. From germline, CDR1 is SGHDT and CDR2 YYEEEE. The CDR3 sequence is 13 residues long. The V and J ends lost 4 bases and 2 bases respectively, with 10 bases between them. The CDR3 coding sequence is TGTGCCAGCAGCCGTGACTCAGCCTACGAGCAGTACGTC. Its protein is CASSRDSAYEQYV.

The chain is built from TRBV9 and TRBJ2-5, with D perhaps TRBD1 (5 bases). V was cut by 4 bases and J by 5 bases, with 15 bases left in between. CDR3 length: 14 amino acids. Per the germline V gene, CDR1 is SGDLS and CDR2 is YYNGEE. The CDR3 sequence: CASSISQGAETQYF. DNA of the CDR3: TGTGCCAGCAGCATTTCCCAGGGTGCCGAGACCCAGTACTTC.

This clone was seen just once. The genes are TRBV2 and TRBJ1-4; maybe TRBD1 (5 bases). The CDR3 runs to 13 residues. V lost 5 bases, J lost 12 bases, and 16 bases lay in between. The germline gives CDR1 SNHLY, CDR2 FYNNEI. As DNA, the CDR3 is TGTGCCAGCAGTATTAACAGACAGCTAGAACTGTTTTTT. It specifies CASSINRQLELFF.

CDR3 in amino acids: CASSLGLDTDTQYF. CDR3 sequence (DNA): TGCGCCAGCAGCTTGGGACTCGACACAGATACGCAGTATTTT. This sequence joins TRBV5-1 and TRBJ2-3; the D is unclear. CDR1 is SGHRS, CDR2 YFSETQ, per germline. V shed 0 bases and J shed 2 bases, with 7 bases lying between them. The CDR3 consists of 14 residues.

The gene calls are TRBV24-1 and TRBJ2-1, with 7 bases matching TRBD2. CDR1 and CDR2 (germline): KGHDR, SFDVKD. V shed 7 bases and J 5 bases; nucleotides not matched to a gene: 10. The CDR3 totals 15 residues. DNA of the CDR3: TGTGCCACCAGCCGCCCCGGGGGAGGGCACAATGAGCAGTTCTTC. Translation gives CATSRPGGGHNEQFF.

The sample holds one count of this clone. CDR3 loop: CASSYSHLYEQYF. As DNA, the CDR3 is TGTGCCAGCAGTTACTCACACCTCTACGAGCAGTACTTC. This sequence joins TRBV6-6 and TRBJ2-7; D is ambiguous. The CDR3 is 13 residues long. Germline loops: CDR1 MNHNY, CDR2 SVGAGI (reference sequence). V was shortened by 0 bases and J by 3 bases, with 6 bases between the two germline ends.

The chain uses TRBV4-2 and TRBJ1-3; D might be TRBD1 (5 bases). V was trimmed by 2 bases and J by 4 bases, leaving 15 bases between them. Germline V gene sequence: CDR1 LGHNA, CDR2 YNFKEQ. The CDR3 loop spans 16 amino acids. The CDR3 protein is CASSQRFGGAGNTIYF. The CDR3 DNA reads as TGTGCCAGCAGCCAAAGGTTCGGGGGAGCCGGAAACACCATATATTTT.

V gene TRBV29-1 combines with J gene TRBJ1-3, with D possibly TRBD1 on 5 matching bases. The germline V gene encodes CDR1 SQVTM and CDR2 ANQGSEA. The CDR3 extends over 13 amino acids. Trimming removed 2 bases from V and 2 bases from J, with 7 bases in between. The CDR3 region is CSVERGAGNTIYF. Here the CDR3 DNA reads TGCAGCGTTGAAAGGGGCGCTGGAAACACCATATATTTT.

This sequence joins TRBV6-5 and TRBJ1-6; 10 nucleotides align to TRBD1. Germline-derived CDR1 and CDR2 are MNHEY and SVGAGI. This CDR3 is built from 16 residues. J lost 8 bases, V lost 0 bases, and 4 bases had no gene match. The CDR3 bases are TGTGCCAGCAGTTACTCCTTGACAGGGGGCGATTCACCCCTCCACTTT. It codes for CASSYSLTGGDSPLHF.